This passage covers 18 T cell receptor beta chains from one sample sequenced in a study of cytomegalovirus exposure and HLA in healthy donors. Vbeta (60) and Jbeta (13) primers were used in the PCR. Sequencing was performed with immunoSEQ multiplex PCR; in TCRdb, only in-frame clones are kept and a portion is missing. The sample holds approximately 160,000 clones, about three quarters seen once. The specimen sequenced was PBMCs. These receptor sequences come from a male donor in good health and CMV-seronegative.

As DNA, the CDR3 is TGCGCCAGCAGCTTAGGGACAGGGGGGAAGCAGCCCCAGCATTTT. Translated: CASSLGTGGKQPQHF. This chain connects TRBV5-1 to TRBJ1-5, with 11 bases that match TRBD1. The CDR3 runs 15 residues. V was clipped by 2 bases and J by 7 bases; unmatched bases: 5. Germline loops: CDR1 SGHRS, CDR2 YFSETQ. Looking up the rest from reference TRBV5-1 and TRBJ1-5 gives the full variable domain: KAGVTQTPRYLIKTRGQQVTLSCSPISGHRSVSWYQQTPGQGLQFLFEYFSETQRNKGNFPGRFSGRQFSNSRSEMNVSTLELGDSALYLCASSLGTGGKQPQHFGDGTRLSIL.

The chain links TRBV5-1 to TRBJ2-7; D not resolved. Trimming took 0 bases from V and 4 from J, leaving 2 bases between them. The germline gives CDR1 SGHRS, CDR2 YFSETQ. The CDR3 has 11 residues. The CDR3 region has the DNA TGCGCCAGCAGCTTGGCATACGAGCAGTACTTC. Residues: CASSLAYEQYF.

The rearrangement uses TRBV4-3 and TRBJ2-7, with TRBD1 identical over 7 bases. The ends lost 0 bases at V and 0 bases at J; junction bases unmatched: 14. Germline V lookup: CDR1 LGHNA, CDR2 YSLEER. The CDR3 has 19 amino acids. The CDR3 sequence: CASSQERQGKYLRSYEQYF. In DNA, the CDR3 is TGCGCCAGCAGCCAAGAACGACAGGGTAAGTACCTCCGCTCCTACGAGCAGTACTTC.

This chain uses TRBV10-1 with TRBJ1-4, with a tentative D call TRBD1 (5 bases). V shed 7 bases and J shed 2 bases, with 14 bases lying between them. The CDR3 loop spans 15 amino acids. CDR1 is WNHNN, CDR2 SYGVQD, per germline (reference sequence). In DNA form, the CDR3 reads TGCGCCAGCACCTCGGAAGGGGCGACTAATGAAAAACTGTTTTTT. It specifies CASTSEGATNEKLFF.

This clone was detected only once. The CDR3: CASRPLTGNTEAFF. The CDR3 DNA is TGTGCCAGCAGGCCATTGACGGGGAACACTGAAGCTTTCTTT. This chain uses TRBV6-5 with TRBJ1-1; D is uncertain. V lost 6 bases, J lost 1 base, and 12 bases lay in between. CDR3 length equals 14 residues. Germline V gives CDR1 MNHEY, CDR2 SVGAGI.

In DNA form, the CDR3 reads TGCAGCGTTGGGGGGCCGCTTGAGGGCTACACCTTC. Translation gives CSVGGPLEGYTF. The J gene is TRBJ1-2, the V gene TRBV29-1; D is possibly TRBD1 (6 bases). Germline assignment: CDR1 SQVTM and CDR2 ANQGSEA. The CDR3 is 12 amino acids. V lost 4 bases to trimming and J lost 8 bases, with 14 bases between them.

The chain recombines TRBV7-3 with TRBJ1-5, with 7 bases aligning to TRBD1. The junction had 14 bases not matched to a gene; V was cut back by 1 base and J by 11 bases. CDR1 SGHTA and CDR2 FQGTGA come from the germline V gene. The CDR3 contains 16 residues. The CDR3 reads CASSLNEGAPSKSQHF. Written as DNA, the CDR3 is TGTGCCAGCAGCTTAAACGAGGGGGCCCCATCCAAGTCCCAGCATTTT.

The chain has TRBV7-2 and TRBJ1-1; 8 bases align to TRBD1. The CDR3 has 16 amino acids. With V trimmed by 2 bases and J by 6 bases, 11 bases remained unmatched. From germline, CDR1 is SGHTA and CDR2 FQGNSA. The CDR3 DNA reads TGTGCCAGCAGCTTATTCGCTATTTCGGGACAGGCTGAAGCTTTCTTT. Encoded protein: CASSLFAISGQAEAFF.

The rearrangement links TRBV7-2 to TRBJ2-7; a possible D gene is TRBD2 (5 bases). Trimming stripped 3 bases from V and 5 bases from J, with 11 bases between. Germline values: CDR1 SGHTA, CDR2 FQGNSA. There are 13 residues in the CDR3. The CDR3 reads CASSFANGDEQYF. The CDR3 coding sequence is TGTGCCAGCAGCTTCGCTAACGGGGACGAGCAGTACTTC. Variable domain in full (rest from reference TRBV7-2 and TRBJ2-7): GAGVSQSPSNKVTEKGKDVELRCDPISGHTALYWYRQSLGQGLEFLIYFQGNSAPDKSGLPSDRFSAERTGGSVSTLTIQRTQQEDSAVYLCASSFANGDEQYFGPGTRLTVT.

The V and J genes are TRBV9 and TRBJ1-5; D gene ambiguous. The CDR3 is 14 residues long. Germline V gene data show CDR1 as SGDLS and CDR2 as YYNGEE. V lost 3 bases to trimming and J lost 2 bases, with 9 bases between them. In nucleotides, the CDR3 is TGTGCCAGCAGCGCCAGAGGCGGCAATCAGCCCCAGCATTTT. Translation: CASSARGGNQPQHF.

This rearrangement joins TRBV19 to TRBJ2-1; 12 positions agree with TRBD2. V was pared by 6 bases and J by 4 bases, with 10 bases of the junction left unmatched. This CDR3 has 17 amino acids. From germline, CDR1 is LNHDA and CDR2 SQIVND (reference sequence). CDR3 sequence reads: CASRRLAGVSQYNEQFF. The CDR3 nucleotides are TGTGCCAGTAGGAGACTAGCGGGAGTTTCCCAATACAATGAGCAGTTCTTC. The whole variable domain, filled in from reference TRBV19 and TRBJ2-1, reads DGGITQSPKYLFRKEGQNVTLSCEQNLNHDAMYWYRQDPGQGLRLIYYSQIVNDFQKGDIAEGYSVSREKKESFPLTVTSAQKNPTAFYLCASRRLAGVSQYNEQFFGPGTRLTVL.

This clone has just a few counts. This chain uses TRBV6-1 with TRBJ2-1, with D perhaps matching TRBD2 (5 bases). Trimming removed 6 bases at V and 9 bases at J, with 18 bases between. The CDR3 contains 14 residues. The germline V gene has CDR1 MNHNS and CDR2 SASEGT. In DNA form, the CDR3 reads TGTGCCAGCAGCGAGGGCTTTACCGGTGGTGAGCAGTTCTTC. Protein product: CASSEGFTGGEQFF.

Written as DNA, the CDR3 is TGCGCCAGCAGTGTGGGAGAGAACACTGAAGCTTTCTTT. It translates to CASSVGENTEAFF. The rearrangement joins TRBV5-1 to TRBJ1-1, with D unresolved. The CDR3 extends over 13 amino acids. V lost 5 bases, J lost 1 base, and 9 bases lay in between. CDR1 is SGHRS and CDR2 is YFSETQ in the germline V gene.

The chain carries TRBV7-2 and TRBJ1-1; D is perhaps TRBD1 (5 bases). The CDR3 covers 14 residues. Germline V gene data show CDR1 as SGHTA and CDR2 as FQGNSA. Trimming shortened V by 7 bases and J by 4 bases, and 16 bases separated the two germline ends. The chain's CDR3 is CASNTLRGGTEAFF. The CDR3 coding sequence is TGTGCCAGCAACACCCTTCGGGGGGGCACTGAAGCTTTCTTT. Using reference TRBV7-2 and TRBJ1-1 for the parts outside the CDR3, the full variable domain is GAGVSQSPSNKVTEKGKDVELRCDPISGHTALYWYRQSLGQGLEFLIYFQGNSAPDKSGLPSDRFSAERTGGSVSTLTIQRTQQEDSAVYLCASNTLRGGTEAFFGQGTRLTVV.

Turning to this clone: Its ends do not fully match the called genes, so a read error is possible. The chain carries TRBV7-9 and TRBJ2-7; weak D call: TRBD1 (6 bases). Germline V CDR1 and CDR2: SEHNR, FQNEAQ (reference sequence). This CDR3 is 15 amino acids long. The CDR3 coding sequence is TGTTCCAGCAGCTTGGCTCAGGGGAAATTTTACGAGCAGTACTTC. It translates to CSSSLAQGKFYEQYF.

The chain recombines TRBV6-6 with TRBJ1-6; D is unresolved. CDR3 length equals 14 residues. The V end lost 0 bases, the J end lost 7 bases, and 7 bases lay between the germline ends. Germline V gene data show CDR1 as MNHNY and CDR2 as SVGAGI (reference sequence). CDR3 protein: CASSYSGGNSPLHF. Here the CDR3 DNA reads TGTGCCAGCAGTTACTCAGGCGGGAATTCACCCCTCCACTTT.

The genes are TRBV6-5 and TRBJ1-1, with D unresolved. The CDR3 loop spans 16 amino acids. Trimming removed 1 base from V and 1 base from J, with 13 bases in between. Germline lookup yields CDR1 MNHEY and CDR2 SVGAGI. In nucleotides, the CDR3 is TGTGCCAGCAGTTACTTCAGGTTTGCGACGAACACTGAAGCTTTCTTT. This translates into CASSYFRFATNTEAFF.

J is TRBJ1-2 and V is TRBV7-2, with TRBD1 matching 7 bases. V lost 4 bases to trimming and J lost 4 bases; unmatched junction nucleotides: 3. The CDR3 contains 13 residues. CDR1 and CDR2 from the germline V gene are SGHTA and FQGNSA. The CDR3 region is CASSSGGSYGYTF. The DNA of the CDR3 is TGTGCCAGCAGCTCAGGGGGTAGCTATGGCTACACCTTC.